Below are 15 T cell receptor beta chains sequenced from a single sample in a study of low-dose radiotherapy and immunotherapy resistance in tumors. As for time point: before trial treatment. First-strand cDNA used TRAV- and TRBV-specific primers, covering alpha and beta chains. An approximately 19-cycle PCR with a constant-region primer and V-primer adapter amplified TCRs. TCRdb recomputed calls from the reads with MiXCR, one row per CDR3 protein. The sample records 80,000 to 95,000 distinct CDR3 sequences, roughly a tenth being singletons. Specimen: PBMCs, collected before treatment. These TCRs come from a male donor with prostate cancer.

This clonotype was found many times. This sequence joins TRBV2 and TRBJ1-1; D is possibly TRBD1 (5 bases). The germline CDR1 and CDR2 sequences are SNHLY and FYNNEI. The CDR3 runs to 13 residues. The V gene lost 4 bases and the J gene lost 2 bases, with 8 bases spanning the gap. DNA for the CDR3: TGTGCCAGCAGTGTAGGGGCTAACACTGAAGCTTTCTTT. Encoded protein: CASSVGANTEAFF. Filled out from reference TRBV2 and TRBJ1-1, the complete variable domain reads EPEVTQTPSHQVTQMGQEVILRCVPISNHLYFYWYRQILGQKVEFLVSFYNNEISEKSEIFDDQFSVERPDGSNFTLKIRSTKLEDSAMYFCASSVGANTEAFFGQGTRLTVV.

The rearrangement joins TRBV4-2 to TRBJ2-1, with 9 bases aligning to TRBD2. Germline loops: CDR1 LGHNA, CDR2 YNFKEQ. V trimming: 0 bases; J trimming: 7 bases; junction bases outside the gene matches: 10. The CDR3 totals 17 residues. The CDR3 spells CASSQDLYGSGRNEQFF. The CDR3, as DNA: TGTGCCAGCAGCCAAGATTTGTATGGTAGCGGGAGAAATGAGCAGTTCTTC.

This clonotype was seen ten or more times. The chain joins TRBV7-2 to TRBJ2-2; either TRBD1 or TRBD2 may supply D (5 bases each). This CDR3 is built from 14 residues. The germline V gene encodes CDR1 SGHTA and CDR2 FQGNSA. V was cut by 2 bases and J by 6 bases, with 10 bases left in between. The CDR3 DNA follows: TGTGCCAGCAGCTTAACCGGGACCGCCGGGGAGCTGTTTTTT. It specifies CASSLTGTAGELFF.

This clonotype was recorded at least ten times. The chain employs TRBV27 and TRBJ2-1; TRBD2 matches at 7 bases. Unmatched junction bases numbered 5, after V lost 2 bases and J lost 4 bases. There are 15 residues in the CDR3. Germline CDR1 reads MNHEY; CDR2 reads SMNVEV (reference sequence). The CDR3 DNA follows: TGTGCCAGCAGTTTAGGCGGGAGCCGATACAATGAGCAGTTCTTC. Translated, it gives CASSLGGSRYNEQFF.

The sample holds many counts of this clonotype. The chain links TRBV2 to TRBJ2-2; 9 positions match TRBD1. The CDR3 loop spans 15 amino acids. V shed 8 bases and J 2 bases; nucleotides not matched to a gene: 6. CDR1 is SNHLY, CDR2 FYNNEI, per germline. The CDR3 protein is CASGRDRVNTGELFF. DNA of the CDR3: TGTGCCAGCGGGCGGGACAGGGTAAACACCGGGGAGCTGTTTTTT.

This clonotype was recorded at least ten times. The chain employs TRBV6-2 or TRBV6-3 and TRBJ2-3, with 9 bases aligning to TRBD1. This CDR3 contains 20 residues. Germline lookup yields CDR1 MNHEY and CDR2 SVGEGT. Losses at the gene ends were 4 bases for V and 0 bases for J; bases not matched to a gene: 17. The CDR3 region is CASSFGPGQGTAKSTDTQYF. The CDR3 coding sequence is TGTGCCAGCAGTTTCGGTCCGGGACAGGGAACCGCTAAGAGCACAGATACGCAGTATTTT.

This clonotype was picked up many times. The CDR3 here is CASSAGYEQYF. The DNA of the CDR3 is TGTGCCAGCAGTGCCGGTTACGAGCAGTACTTC. The V gene is TRBV28, the J gene TRBJ2-7; D not certain. Germline V CDR1 and CDR2: MDHEN, SYDVKM. CDR3 size: 11 residues. Trimming stripped 5 bases from V and 4 bases from J, with 6 bases between.

There are many counts of this clonotype. The rearrangement uses TRBV6-2 or TRBV6-3 and TRBJ2-4, with TRBD1 matching over 10 bases. J gave up 6 bases and V 0 bases, and 8 bases lay outside the gene matches. The CDR3 consists of 17 residues. CDR1 and CDR2 (germline): MNHEY, SVGEGT. CDR3 protein: CASSYSGDRGFRNIQYF. CDR3 in DNA: TGTGCCAGCAGTTACTCGGGGGACAGGGGTTTCAGAAACATTCAGTACTTC.

V gene TRBV28 combines with J gene TRBJ2-2; the match to TRBD1 covers 7 bases. The CDR3 is made up of 15 amino acids. The ends lost 5 bases at V and 6 bases at J; junction bases unmatched: 9. CDR1 is MDHEN, CDR2 SYDVKM, per germline. CDR3 region: CASSLQAGGAGELFF. CDR3 DNA: TGTGCCAGCAGTCTTCAGGCAGGGGGTGCCGGGGAGCTGTTTTTT.

For this clonotype: One base separates it from a far larger clone, so it is likely a read error. The V and J genes are TRBV7-4 and TRBJ2-1; TRBD2 matches 10 bases. V dropped 6 bases and J dropped 8; count of bases not matched to a gene: 7. CDR3 size: 14 residues. CDR1 is SGHVT and CDR2 is SQSDAQ in the germline V gene. CDR3 region: CASRGAGGDYEQFF. For the CDR3, the DNA is TGTGCCAGCAGAGGAGCGGGAGGGGACTATGAGCAGTTCTTC.

This clonotype showed up many times. The chain has TRBV7-2 and TRBJ1-4; 8 bases line up with TRBD1. After removal of 5 bases from V and 5 bases from J, the junction contained 7 bases not matched to a gene. The CDR3 covers 15 residues. The V gene's germline CDR1 is SGHTA and CDR2 FQGNSA. This CDR3 reads CASSPGQGNNEKLFF. CDR3 in DNA: TGTGCCAGCAGCCCCGGACAGGGAAACAATGAAAAACTGTTTTTT.

This clonotype was observed at least ten times. This sequence joins TRBV5-4 and TRBJ1-4; 10 bases line up with TRBD1. The V gene's germline CDR1 is SGHNT and CDR2 YYREEE (reference sequence). The CDR3 loop spans 18 amino acids. V trimming: 0 bases; J trimming: 0 bases; junction bases outside the gene matches: 5. Here the CDR3 DNA reads TGTGCCAGCAGCTTGGGGACAGGGGGAGGAGCAACTAATGAAAAACTGTTTTTT. It translates to CASSLGTGGGATNEKLFF.

This clonotype was observed at least ten times. V gene TRBV2 combines with J gene TRBJ2-1; 7 bases align to TRBD2. The CDR3 is 15 amino acids. V was pared by 8 bases and J by 4 bases, with 11 bases of the junction left unmatched. Germline values: CDR1 SNHLY, CDR2 FYNNEI. CDR3 DNA: TGTGCCAGCGACCACGGCGAGCGGGAATACAATGAGCAGTTCTTC. Amino acid sequence: CASDHGEREYNEQFF.

The sample holds a few counts of this clonotype. The chain combines TRBV5-1 with TRBJ2-2; 8 bases are shared with TRBD1. CDR1 is SGHRS and CDR2 is YFSETQ in the germline V gene. J lost 6 bases, V lost 0 bases, and 7 bases had no gene match. The CDR3 sequence is 16 residues long. CDR3 DNA sequence: TGCGCCAGCAGCTTGGAAGTGACAGGGGTACCCGGGGAGCTGTTTTTT. Amino acids: CASSLEVTGVPGELFF.

This clonotype was counted many times. The chain recombines TRBV18 with TRBJ2-3; TRBD2 aligns across 11 bases. CDR1 is KGHSH, CDR2 LQKENI, per germline. The ends lost 4 bases at V and 0 bases at J; junction bases unmatched: 15. CDR3 length: 20 amino acids. CDR3 sequence: CASSRRSGRAATNSTDTQYF. CDR3 DNA sequence: TGTGCCAGCTCACGCCGTAGCGGGAGGGCTGCGACTAATAGCACAGATACGCAGTATTTT.